This T cell receptor (beta chain) was observed in a study of T cell changes during pregnancy in multiple sclerosis. Assay used: immunoSEQ multiplex PCR; TCRdb lists only in-frame clones, some missing. Of fewer than 45,000 clones in the sample, over 85% were seen once. The trim removed 3 bases at V and 2 bases at J, leaving 1 base unmatched. The V gene's germline CDR1 is MRHNA and CDR2 SNTAGT. This CDR3 has 15 residues. The material was CD4+ T cells from peripheral blood mononuclear cells, obtained after pregnancy. The chain recombines TRBV6-4 with TRBJ2-3; TRBD2 aligns across 11 bases. The clonotype was recovered from a female donor in good health, enrolled as a control in a pregnancy study. DNA of the CDR3: TGTGCCAGCAGTGAACTAGCGGGAGACACAGATACGCAGTATTTT. This codes for CASSELAGDTDTQYF.